This note documents a single T cell receptor beta chain sequence. Its antigen is undetermined. On sorted subsets, replicate PCRs used approximately 190 ng DNA, or 25,000 to 35,000 T cell genomes. This table comes from immunoSEQ multiplex PCR, and its TCRdb copy is limited to in-frame clones, with some not included. Of over 2,000,000 clones in the sample, around 93% were seen once. The data belong to a study of shared clonotypes between healthy human individuals. About the research overall: The composition of the donors was two women and a few men aged 18 to 49. There were three CD4 naive, three CD4 memory, two CD8 naive and one CD8 memory plates per donor.

CD45RO-negative, CCR7-selected cells formed the naive CD8 fraction, which excluded terminally differentiated effector memory CD45RA+ cells. Notes on the study in general: Larger estimated richness was generally seen in naive subsets than in memory subsets.

This CDR3 has 18 amino acids. J was trimmed by 0 bases and V by 0 bases; bases with no gene match: 7. Germline lookup yields CDR1 SNHLY and CDR2 FYNNEI. The clonotype was recovered from a man younger than 35 in good health. Some clones in this sample may be carry-over from other donors' samples. Sequencing input: naive CD8+ T cells from PBMCs. The rearrangement links TRBV2 to TRBJ2-2; 7 bases fit TRBD1. CDR3 sequence (DNA): TGTGCCAGCAGTGAAGCCTTTTTAGGGACAGCGAACACCGGGGAGCTGTTTTTT. As protein: CASSEAFLGTANTGELFF.